This T cell receptor (beta chain) emerged from a study of blood T cell repertoires in COVID-19. Overall study context: Some COVID-19 samples were acute and others convalescent; all came from the United States, Italy and Spain. T cells, B-cell-depleted T cells, or PBMCs provided the cDNA or gDNA that served as material.

Seattle participants joined during active infection and were tracked over time. The CDR3 is made up of 13 amino acids. V was cut by 11 bases and J by 7 bases, with 17 bases left in between. Germline loops: CDR1 MNHNY, CDR2 SVGAGI (reference sequence). Profiled with immunoSEQ multiplex PCR; TCRdb holds only in-frame clones, not every one. The profile shows 200,000 to 250,000 clones, 80% to 95% of them singletons. Material: peripheral blood. The source is a man aged 55-75 years with COVID-19, enrolled during active disease. The chain combines TRBV6-6 with TRBJ1-4; D perhaps matches TRBD1 (6 bases). CDR3 loop: CASWGGLGEKLFF. The CDR3, as DNA: TGTGCCTCCTGGGGGGGGCTGGGTGAAAAACTGTTTTTT.